The text below deals with one TCR beta chain. The assay was immunoSEQ multiplex PCR, and TCRdb's table has in-frame clones only and misses some. Seen here are fewer than 250,000 clones, around 90% observed once, and the top ten hold approximately 8%. The germline V gene has CDR1 SGHTA and CDR2 FQGTGA. V dropped 5 bases and J dropped 9 bases, with 14 bases sitting between them. This CDR3 is 14 amino acids long. The sample is drawn from a study of blood T cell repertoires in COVID-19. Enrollees, about 18 to 89 years old, lived in approximately 25 US areas. Participants reported their clinical history, and cohort assignment relied on those reports. Donors of Cohort 3 who recovered were those that had two negative PCRs, clearance, or symptom resolution.

The V call is TRBV7-3, the J call TRBJ1-6; TRBD1 is a possible D gene (5 bases). The TCR sequence derives from a young woman who had recovered from COVID-19. Material: PBMCs or T cells enriched from blood (not recorded which). The CDR3 DNA sequence: TGTGCCAGCAGCACCGGGACGGGGGGTTCACCCCTCCACTTT. Its translation is CASSTGTGGSPLHF. Full variable domain (remainder filled in from reference TRBV7-3 and TRBJ1-6): GAGVSQTPSNKVTEKGKYVELRCDPISGHTALYWYRQSLGQGPEFLIYFQGTGAADDSGLPNDRFFAVRPEGSVSTLKIQRTERGDSAVYLCASSTGTGGSPLHFGNGTRLTVT.